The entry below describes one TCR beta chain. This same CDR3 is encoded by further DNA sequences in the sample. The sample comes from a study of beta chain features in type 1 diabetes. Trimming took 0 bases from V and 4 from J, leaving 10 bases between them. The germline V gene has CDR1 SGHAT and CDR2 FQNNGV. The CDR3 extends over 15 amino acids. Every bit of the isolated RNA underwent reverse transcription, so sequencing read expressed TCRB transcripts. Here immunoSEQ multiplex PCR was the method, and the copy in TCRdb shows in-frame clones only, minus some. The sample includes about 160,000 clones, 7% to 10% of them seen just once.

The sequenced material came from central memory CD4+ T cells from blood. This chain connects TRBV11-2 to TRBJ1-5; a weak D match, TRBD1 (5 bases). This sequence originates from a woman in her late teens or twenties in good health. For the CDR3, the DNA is TGTGCCAGCAGCTTAGATACCGGGGGGAATCAGCCCCAGCATTTT. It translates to CASSLDTGGNQPQHF.